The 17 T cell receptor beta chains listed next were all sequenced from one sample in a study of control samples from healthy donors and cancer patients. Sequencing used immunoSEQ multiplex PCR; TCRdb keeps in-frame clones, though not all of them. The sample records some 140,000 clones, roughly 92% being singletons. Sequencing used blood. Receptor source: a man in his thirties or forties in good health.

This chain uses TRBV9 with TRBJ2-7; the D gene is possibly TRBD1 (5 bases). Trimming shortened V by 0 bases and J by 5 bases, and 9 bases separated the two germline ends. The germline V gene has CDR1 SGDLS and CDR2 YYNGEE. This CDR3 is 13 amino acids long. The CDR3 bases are TGTGCCAGCAGCGTAGCTTTGGGGCACGAGCAGTACTTC. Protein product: CASSVALGHEQYF. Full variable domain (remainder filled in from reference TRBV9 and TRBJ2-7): DSGVTQTPKHLITATGQRVTLRCSPRSGDLSVYWYQQSLDQGLQFLIQYYNGEERAKGNILERFSAQQFPDLHSELNLSSLELGDSALYFCASSVALGHEQYFGPGTRLTVT.

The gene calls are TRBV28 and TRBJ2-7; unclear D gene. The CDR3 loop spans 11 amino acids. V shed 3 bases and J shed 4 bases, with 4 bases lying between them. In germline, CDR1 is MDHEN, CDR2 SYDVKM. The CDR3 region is CASSFQYEQYF. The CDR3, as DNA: TGTGCCAGCAGTTTTCAATACGAGCAGTACTTC.

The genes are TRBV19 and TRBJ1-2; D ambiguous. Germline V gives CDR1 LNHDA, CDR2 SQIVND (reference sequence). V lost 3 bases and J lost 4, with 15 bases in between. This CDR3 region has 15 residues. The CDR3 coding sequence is TGTGCCAGTAGTATGGTGTCGCCTGGCGGCTATGGCTACACCTTC. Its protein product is CASSMVSPGGYGYTF. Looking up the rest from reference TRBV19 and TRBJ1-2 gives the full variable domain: DGGITQSPKYLFRKEGQNVTLSCEQNLNHDAMYWYRQDPGQGLRLIYYSQIVNDFQKGDIAEGYSVSREKKESFPLTVTSAQKNPTAFYLCASSMVSPGGYGYTFGSGTRLTVV.

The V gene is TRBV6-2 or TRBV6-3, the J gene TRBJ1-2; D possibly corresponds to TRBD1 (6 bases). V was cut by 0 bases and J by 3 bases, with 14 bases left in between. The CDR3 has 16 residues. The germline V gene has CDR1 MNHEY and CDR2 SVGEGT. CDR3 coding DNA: TGTGCCAGCAGTTACTCACAGGGTTTTGGAGACTATGGCTACACCTTC. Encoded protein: CASSYSQGFGDYGYTF.

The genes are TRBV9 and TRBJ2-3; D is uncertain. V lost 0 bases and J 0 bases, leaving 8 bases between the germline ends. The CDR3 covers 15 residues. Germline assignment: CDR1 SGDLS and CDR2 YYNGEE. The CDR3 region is CASSVDRASTDTQYF. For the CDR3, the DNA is TGTGCCAGCAGCGTAGATCGGGCTAGCACAGATACGCAGTATTTT. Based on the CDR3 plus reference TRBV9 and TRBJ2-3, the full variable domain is DSGVTQTPKHLITATGQRVTLRCSPRSGDLSVYWYQQSLDQGLQFLIQYYNGEERAKGNILERFSAQQFPDLHSELNLSSLELGDSALYFCASSVDRASTDTQYFGPGTRLTVL.

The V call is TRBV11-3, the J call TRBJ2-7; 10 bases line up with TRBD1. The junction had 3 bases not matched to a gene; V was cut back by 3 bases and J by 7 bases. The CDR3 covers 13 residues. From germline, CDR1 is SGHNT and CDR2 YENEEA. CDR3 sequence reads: CASSLGQGREQYF. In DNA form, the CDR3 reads TGTGCCAGCAGCTTGGGACAGGGGAGAGAGCAGTACTTC.

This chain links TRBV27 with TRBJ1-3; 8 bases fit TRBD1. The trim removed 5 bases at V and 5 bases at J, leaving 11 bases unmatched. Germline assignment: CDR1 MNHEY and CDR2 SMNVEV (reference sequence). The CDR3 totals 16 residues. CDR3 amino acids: CASSPRGAGGRNTIYF. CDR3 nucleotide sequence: TGTGCCAGCAGTCCGCGCGGGGCAGGGGGCAGAAACACCATATATTTT.

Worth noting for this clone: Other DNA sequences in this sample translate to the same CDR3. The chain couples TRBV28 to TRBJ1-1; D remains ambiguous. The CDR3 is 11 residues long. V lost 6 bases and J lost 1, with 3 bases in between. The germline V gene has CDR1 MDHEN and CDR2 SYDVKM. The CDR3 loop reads CASSKNTEAFF. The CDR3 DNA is TGTGCCAGCAGCAAGAACACTGAAGCTTTCTTT.

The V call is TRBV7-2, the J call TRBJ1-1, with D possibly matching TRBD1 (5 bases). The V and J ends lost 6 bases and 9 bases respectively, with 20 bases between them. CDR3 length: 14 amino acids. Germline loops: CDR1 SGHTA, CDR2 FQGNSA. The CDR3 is CASRAFGGAAKAFF. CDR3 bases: TGTGCCAGCAGAGCATTCGGGGGAGCCGCGAAAGCTTTCTTT.

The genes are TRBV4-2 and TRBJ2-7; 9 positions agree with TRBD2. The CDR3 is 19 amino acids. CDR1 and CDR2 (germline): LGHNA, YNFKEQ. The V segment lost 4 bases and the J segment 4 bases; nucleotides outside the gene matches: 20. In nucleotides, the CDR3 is TGTGCCAGCAGCCCACGGGACGTCCGGCTAGCGGGATCCCCTTACGAGCAGTACTTC. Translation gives CASSPRDVRLAGSPYEQYF.

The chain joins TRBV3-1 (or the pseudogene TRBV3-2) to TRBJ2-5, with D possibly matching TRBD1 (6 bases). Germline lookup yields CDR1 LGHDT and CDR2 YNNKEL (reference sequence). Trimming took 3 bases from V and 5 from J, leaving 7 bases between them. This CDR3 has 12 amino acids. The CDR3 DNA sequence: TGTGCCAGCAGCCACGACAGGGAGACCCAGTACTTC. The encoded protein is CASSHDRETQYF.

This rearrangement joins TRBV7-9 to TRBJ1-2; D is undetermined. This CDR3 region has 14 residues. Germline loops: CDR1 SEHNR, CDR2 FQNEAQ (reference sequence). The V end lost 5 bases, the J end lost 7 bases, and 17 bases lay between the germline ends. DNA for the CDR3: TGTGCCAGCAGCCAACCTACAGAATCCGCTGGCTACACCTTC. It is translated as CASSQPTESAGYTF. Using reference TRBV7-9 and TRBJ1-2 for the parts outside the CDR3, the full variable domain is DTGVSQNPRHKITKRGQNVTFRCDPISEHNRLYWYRQTLGQGPEFLTYFQNEAQLEKSRLLSDRFSAERPKGSFSTLEIQRTEQGDSAMYLCASSQPTESAGYTFGSGTRLTVV.

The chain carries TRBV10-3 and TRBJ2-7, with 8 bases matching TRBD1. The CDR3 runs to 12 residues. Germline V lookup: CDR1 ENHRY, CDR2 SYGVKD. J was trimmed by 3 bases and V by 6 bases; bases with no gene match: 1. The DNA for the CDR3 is TGTGCCATCAGCACAGGGGGCTACGAGCAGTACTTC. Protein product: CAISTGGYEQYF.

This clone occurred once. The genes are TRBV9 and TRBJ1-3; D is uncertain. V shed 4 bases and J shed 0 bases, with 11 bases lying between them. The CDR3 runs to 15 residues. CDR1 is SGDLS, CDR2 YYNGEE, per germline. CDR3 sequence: CASSYTPISGNTIYF. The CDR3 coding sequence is TGTGCCAGCAGCTATACTCCGATCTCTGGAAACACCATATATTTT.

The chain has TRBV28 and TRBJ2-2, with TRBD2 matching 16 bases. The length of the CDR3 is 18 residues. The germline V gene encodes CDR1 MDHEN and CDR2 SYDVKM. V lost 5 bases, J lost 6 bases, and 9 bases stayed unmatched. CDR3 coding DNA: TGTGCCAGCAGTCTGGGACTAGCGGGAGGGCCCTCTGCCGGGGAGCTGTTTTTT. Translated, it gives CASSLGLAGGPSAGELFF.

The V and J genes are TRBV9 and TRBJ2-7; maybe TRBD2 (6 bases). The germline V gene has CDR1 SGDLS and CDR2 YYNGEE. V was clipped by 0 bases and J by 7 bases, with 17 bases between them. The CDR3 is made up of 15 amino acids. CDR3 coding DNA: TGTGCCAGCAGCGTAGACGCGGGGTTGGCGGGGGAGCAGTACTTC. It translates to CASSVDAGLAGEQYF.

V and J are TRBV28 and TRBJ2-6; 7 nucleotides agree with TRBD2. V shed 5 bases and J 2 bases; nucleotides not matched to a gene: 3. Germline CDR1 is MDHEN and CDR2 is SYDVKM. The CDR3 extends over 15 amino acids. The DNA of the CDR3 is TGTGCCAGCAGTCTTGGGAGGGCTGGGGCCAACGTCCTGACTTTC. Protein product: CASSLGRAGANVLTF.